This entry concerns a single T cell receptor (beta chain). Its antigen is unknown. CDR1 is GTSNPN, CDR2 SVGIG, per germline (reference sequence). The CDR3 has 11 residues. V lost 2 bases, J lost 9 bases, and 11 bases lay in between. Time point reported: week 47, end of study. Every single dose of the vaccine, 300 ug of mutant IDH1 20-mer peptide, came with topical imiquimod. New WHO grade 3 or 4 IDH1-mutant, ATRX-lost astrocytomas were present in all donors. The sample belongs to a study of a mutant IDH1 vaccine in newly diagnosed glioma. Study context: Vaccination followed radiotherapy alone by 4-6 weeks, or accompanied temozolomide cycles. Former treatment meant radiotherapy, temozolomide, or both; the majority had gotten both.

Data came from immunoSEQ multiplex PCR; TCRdb stores just in-frame clones and leaves some out. The table has about 56,000 clones, about 80% seen once. This receptor was obtained from a man in his forties or fifties with glioma. The specimen comprised PBMCs, sampled from a glioma patient whose treatment included an IDH1 peptide vaccine. The gene calls are TRBV30 and TRBJ2-7; D is ambiguous. CDR3 nucleotides: TGTGCCTGGAGTATAGGCCTTCTGCAGTACTTC. This encodes CAWSIGLLQYF. The whole variable domain, remainder taken from reference TRBV30 and TRBJ2-7, is SQTIHQWPATLVQPVGSPLSLECTVEGTSNPNLYWYRQAAGRGLQLLFYSVGIGQISSEVPQNLSASRPQDRQFILSSKKLLLSDSGFYLCAWSIGLLQYFGPGTRLTVT.